This T cell receptor beta chain originates from a study of identical twins. This clonotype has a handful of counts. Unmatched junction bases numbered 5, after V lost 3 bases and J lost 2 bases. The CDR3 extends over 15 amino acids. In germline, CDR1 is MGHDK, CDR2 SYGVNS. Healthy Caucasian individuals made up all the donors. Each CDR3 protein gets one entry after TCRdb re-called the 5' RACE reads with MiXCR. This table holds about 470,000 distinct CDR3 sequences, approximately 24% found once. The same sample was also used in a study of T cells expressing NK-cell markers.

The V call is TRBV25-1, the J call TRBJ2-3; 7 positions agree with TRBD1. Sequenced input: CD4+ T cells sorted from blood. This receptor was obtained from a woman under 30 in good health. CDR3 protein: CASSDDRAPTDTQYF. The CDR3 coding sequence is TGTGCCAGCAGTGACGACAGGGCCCCCACAGATACGCAGTATTTT.